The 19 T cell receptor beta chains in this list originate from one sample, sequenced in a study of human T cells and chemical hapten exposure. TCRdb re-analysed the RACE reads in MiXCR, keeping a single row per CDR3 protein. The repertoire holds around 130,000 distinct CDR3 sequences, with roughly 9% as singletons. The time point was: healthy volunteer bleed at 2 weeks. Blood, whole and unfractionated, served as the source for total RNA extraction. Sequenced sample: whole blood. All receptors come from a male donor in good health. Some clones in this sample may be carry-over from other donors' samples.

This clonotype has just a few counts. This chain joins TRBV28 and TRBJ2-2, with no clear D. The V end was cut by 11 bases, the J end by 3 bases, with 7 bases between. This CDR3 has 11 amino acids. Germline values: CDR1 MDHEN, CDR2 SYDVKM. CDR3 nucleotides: TGTGCCTCCGGCGACACCGGGGAGCTGTTTTTT. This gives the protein CASGDTGELFF.

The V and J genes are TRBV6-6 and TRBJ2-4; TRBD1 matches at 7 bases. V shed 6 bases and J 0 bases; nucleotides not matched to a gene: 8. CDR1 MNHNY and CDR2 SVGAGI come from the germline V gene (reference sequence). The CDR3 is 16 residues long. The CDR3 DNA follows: TGTGCCAGCAGAGTCGGGACAGTTCTAGCCAAAAACATTCAGTACTTC. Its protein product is CASRVGTVLAKNIQYF.

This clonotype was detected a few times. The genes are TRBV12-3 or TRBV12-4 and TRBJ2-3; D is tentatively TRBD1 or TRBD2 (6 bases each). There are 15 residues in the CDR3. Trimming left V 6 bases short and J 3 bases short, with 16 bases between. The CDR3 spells CASRSSGGPTDTQYF. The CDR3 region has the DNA TGTGCCAGCAGATCCTCCGGGGGCCCTACAGATACGCAGTATTTT.

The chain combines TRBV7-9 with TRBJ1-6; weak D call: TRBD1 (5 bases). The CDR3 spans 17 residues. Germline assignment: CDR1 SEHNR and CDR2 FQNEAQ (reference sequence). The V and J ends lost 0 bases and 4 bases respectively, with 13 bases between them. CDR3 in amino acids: CASSLAGRVGYNSPLHF. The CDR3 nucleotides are TGTGCCAGCAGCTTAGCTGGCAGGGTGGGTTATAATTCACCCCTCCACTTT.

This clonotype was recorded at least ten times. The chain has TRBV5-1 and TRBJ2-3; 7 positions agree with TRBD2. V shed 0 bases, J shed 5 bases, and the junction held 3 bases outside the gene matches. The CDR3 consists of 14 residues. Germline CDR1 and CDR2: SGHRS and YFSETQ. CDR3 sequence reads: CASSLVSSGDTQYF. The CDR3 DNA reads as TGCGCCAGCAGCTTGGTGTCTAGCGGAGATACGCAGTATTTT.

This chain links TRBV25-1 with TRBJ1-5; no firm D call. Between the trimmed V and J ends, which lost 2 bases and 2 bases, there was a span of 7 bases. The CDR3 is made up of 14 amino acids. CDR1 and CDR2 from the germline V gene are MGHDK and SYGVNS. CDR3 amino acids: CASSELGGNQPQHF. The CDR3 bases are TGTGCCAGCAGTGAACTTGGGGGCAATCAGCCCCAGCATTTT.

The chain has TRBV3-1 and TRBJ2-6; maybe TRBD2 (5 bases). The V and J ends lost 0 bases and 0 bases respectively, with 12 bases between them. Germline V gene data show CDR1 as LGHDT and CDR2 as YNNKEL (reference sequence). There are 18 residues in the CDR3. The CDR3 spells CASSQDPGFSSGANVLTF. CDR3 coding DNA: TGTGCCAGCAGCCAAGACCCGGGATTTAGCTCTGGGGCCAACGTCCTGACTTTC.

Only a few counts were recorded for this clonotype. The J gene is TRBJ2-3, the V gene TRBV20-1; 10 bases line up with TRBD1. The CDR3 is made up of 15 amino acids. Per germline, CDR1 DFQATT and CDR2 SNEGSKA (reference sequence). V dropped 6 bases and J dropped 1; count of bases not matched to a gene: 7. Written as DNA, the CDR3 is TGCAGTGCCGTGGACAGGGGGGGGGGCACAGATACGCAGTATTTT. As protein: CSAVDRGGGTDTQYF.

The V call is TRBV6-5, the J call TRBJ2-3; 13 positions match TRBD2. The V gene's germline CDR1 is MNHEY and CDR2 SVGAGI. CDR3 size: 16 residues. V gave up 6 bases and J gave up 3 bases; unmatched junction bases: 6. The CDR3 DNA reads TGTGCCAGCAGATCACTAGCGGGGGGGCTTACAGATACGCAGTATTTT. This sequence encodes CASRSLAGGLTDTQYF.

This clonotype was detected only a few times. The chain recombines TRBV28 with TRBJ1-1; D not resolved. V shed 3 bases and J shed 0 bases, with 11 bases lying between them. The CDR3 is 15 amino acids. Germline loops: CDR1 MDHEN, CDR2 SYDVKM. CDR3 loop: CASSLGISMNTEAFF. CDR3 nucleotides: TGTGCCAGCAGTTTGGGGATCAGCATGAACACTGAAGCTTTCTTT.

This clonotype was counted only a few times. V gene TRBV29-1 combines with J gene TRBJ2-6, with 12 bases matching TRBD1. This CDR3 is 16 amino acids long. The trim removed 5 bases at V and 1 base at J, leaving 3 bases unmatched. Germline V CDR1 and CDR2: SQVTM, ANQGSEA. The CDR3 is CSVWDRGPSGANVLTF. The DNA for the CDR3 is TGCAGCGTTTGGGACAGGGGGCCTTCTGGGGCCAACGTCCTGACTTTC.

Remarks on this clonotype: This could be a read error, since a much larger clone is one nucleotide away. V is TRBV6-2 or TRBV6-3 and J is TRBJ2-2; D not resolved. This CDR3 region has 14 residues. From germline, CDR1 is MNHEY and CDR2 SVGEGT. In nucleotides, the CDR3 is TGTGTCAGCAGTTACACCCCGCCGGCCGGGGAGCTGTTTTTT. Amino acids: CVSSYTPPAGELFF.

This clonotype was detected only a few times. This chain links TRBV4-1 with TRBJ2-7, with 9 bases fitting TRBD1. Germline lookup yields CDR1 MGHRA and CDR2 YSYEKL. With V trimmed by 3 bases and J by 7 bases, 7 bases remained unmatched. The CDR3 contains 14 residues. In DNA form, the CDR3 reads TGCGCCAGCAGCCATTCCCGGGACAGGGAGGAGCAGTACTTC. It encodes CASSHSRDREEQYF.

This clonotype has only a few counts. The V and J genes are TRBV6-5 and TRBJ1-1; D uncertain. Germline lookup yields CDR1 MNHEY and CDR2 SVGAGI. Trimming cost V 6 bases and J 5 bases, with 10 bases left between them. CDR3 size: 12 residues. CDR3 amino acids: CASSTTGTEAFF. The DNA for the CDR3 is TGTGCCAGCAGCACAACTGGGACTGAAGCTTTCTTT.

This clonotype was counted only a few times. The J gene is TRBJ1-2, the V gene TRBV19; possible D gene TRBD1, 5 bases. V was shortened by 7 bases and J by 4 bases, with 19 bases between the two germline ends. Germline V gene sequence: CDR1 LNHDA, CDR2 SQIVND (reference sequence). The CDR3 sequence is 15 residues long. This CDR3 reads CASTLRSGQSYGYTF. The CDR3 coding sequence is TGTGCCAGTACCCTAAGGTCGGGGCAGTCCTATGGCTACACCTTC.

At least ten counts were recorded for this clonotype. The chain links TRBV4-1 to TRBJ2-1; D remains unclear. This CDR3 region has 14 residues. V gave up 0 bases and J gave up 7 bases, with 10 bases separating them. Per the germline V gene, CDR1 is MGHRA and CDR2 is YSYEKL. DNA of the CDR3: TGCGCCAGCAGCCAAGAGGGCAGTCTGAATGAGCAGTTCTTC. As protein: CASSQEGSLNEQFF.

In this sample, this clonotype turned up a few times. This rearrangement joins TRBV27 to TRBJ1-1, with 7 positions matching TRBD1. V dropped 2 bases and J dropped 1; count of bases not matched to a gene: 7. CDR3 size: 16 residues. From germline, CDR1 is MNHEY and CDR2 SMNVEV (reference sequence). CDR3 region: CASSLAVDRANTEAFF. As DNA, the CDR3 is TGTGCCAGCAGTTTAGCCGTCGACAGGGCGAACACTGAAGCTTTCTTT.

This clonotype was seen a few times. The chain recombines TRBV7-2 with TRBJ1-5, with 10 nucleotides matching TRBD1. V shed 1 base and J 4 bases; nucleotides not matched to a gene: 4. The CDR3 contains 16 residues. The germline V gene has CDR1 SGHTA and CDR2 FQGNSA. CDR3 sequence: CASSLGDRGLNQPQHF. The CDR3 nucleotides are TGTGCCAGCAGCTTAGGCGACAGGGGGCTTAATCAGCCCCAGCATTTT.

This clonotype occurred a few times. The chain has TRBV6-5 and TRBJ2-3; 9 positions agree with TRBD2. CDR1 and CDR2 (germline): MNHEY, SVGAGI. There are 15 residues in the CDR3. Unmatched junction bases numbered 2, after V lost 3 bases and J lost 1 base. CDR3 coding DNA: TGTGCCAGCAGTTATAGGACTAGCGGCACAGATACGCAGTATTTT. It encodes CASSYRTSGTDTQYF.